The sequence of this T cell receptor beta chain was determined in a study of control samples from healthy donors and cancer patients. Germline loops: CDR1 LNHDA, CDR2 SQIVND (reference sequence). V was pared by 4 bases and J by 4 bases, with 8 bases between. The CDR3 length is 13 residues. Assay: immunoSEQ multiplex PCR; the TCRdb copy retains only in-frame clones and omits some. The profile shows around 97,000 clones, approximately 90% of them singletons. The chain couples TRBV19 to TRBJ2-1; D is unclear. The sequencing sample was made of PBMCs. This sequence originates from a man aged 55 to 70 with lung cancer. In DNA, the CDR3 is TGTGCCAGTAGTACTGCAGGTTACAATGAGCAGTTCTTC. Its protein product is CASSTAGYNEQFF.